The rows below give T cell receptor beta chains drawn from one sample of a study of blood T cell repertoires in COVID-19. The method was immunoSEQ multiplex PCR; TCRdb's version includes in-frame clones alone and lacks a portion of them. The sample holds 310,000 or so clones; approximately 84% are singletons and the top ten take 2.1%. Specimen: peripheral blood. The receptors derive from a young woman who had recovered from COVID-19. CDR3s include the opening cysteine and the closing phenylalanine or tryptophan. The order of the fields is V gene, D gene, J gene, clone size, CDR3 protein, CDR3 DNA. The D gene is left open where the match is weak. Size is omitted from some rows. Given values are once, few, many or a class for expanded clones.

V gene: TRBV18
D gene: -
J gene: TRBJ1-5
clone size: -
CDR3 protein: CATSRVGDQPQHF
CDR3 DNA: TGTGCCACTTCCCGGGTTGGAGATCAGCCCCAGCATTTT

V gene: TRBV29-1
D gene: -
J gene: TRBJ1-1
clone size: few
CDR3 protein: CSVFSGTEAFF
CDR3 DNA: TGCAGCGTTTTTTCGGGAACTGAAGCTTTCTTT

V gene: TRBV5-1
D gene: TRBD1
J gene: TRBJ1-3
clone size: few
CDR3 protein: CASSQGQAGNTIYF
CDR3 DNA: TGCGCCAGCAGCCAGGGACAGGCAGGAAACACCATATATTTT

V gene: TRBV19
D gene: -
J gene: TRBJ1-1
clone size: few
CDR3 protein: CASSLSSMNTEAFF
CDR3 DNA: TGTGCCAGTAGTCTGAGCTCTATGAACACTGAAGCTTTCTTT

V gene: TRBV9
D gene: TRBD1
J gene: TRBJ1-5
clone size: few
CDR3 protein: CASSVGTGDQPQHF
CDR3 DNA: TGTGCCAGCAGCGTAGGAACAGGGGATCAGCCCCAGCATTTT

V gene: TRBV27
D gene: TRBD1
J gene: TRBJ2-2
clone size: -
CDR3 protein: CASSFSPDRGTGELFF
CDR3 DNA: TGTGCCAGCAGTTTCTCTCCCGACAGGGGGACCGGGGAGCTGTTTTTT

V gene: TRBV11-3
D gene: TRBD1
J gene: TRBJ2-1
clone size: -
CDR3 protein: CASSGPGQGYNEQFF
CDR3 DNA: TGTGCCAGCAGCGGACCGGGACAGGGCTACAATGAGCAGTTCTTC

V gene: TRBV27
D gene: -
J gene: TRBJ2-2
clone size: once
CDR3 protein: CASSFGVNTGELFF
CDR3 DNA: TGTGCCAGCAGTTTCGGGGTTAACACCGGGGAGCTGTTTTTT

V gene: TRBV6-5
D gene: TRBD2
J gene: TRBJ2-2
clone size: -
CDR3 protein: CATLKLAGNTGELFF
CDR3 DNA: TGTGCCACATTAAAGCTAGCGGGAAACACCGGGGAGCTGTTTTTT

V gene: TRBV4-1
D gene: TRBD1
J gene: TRBJ1-4
clone size: few
CDR3 protein: CASSQRRTGRDNEKLFF
CDR3 DNA: TGCGCCAGCAGCCAACGTAGGACAGGGCGGGATAATGAAAAACTGTTTTTT

V gene: TRBV29-1
D gene: -
J gene: TRBJ2-2
clone size: few
CDR3 protein: CSGALGGARTGELFF
CDR3 DNA: TGCAGCGGGGCCCTCGGAGGGGCGAGAACCGGGGAGCTGTTTTTT

V gene: TRBV2
D gene: TRBD2
J gene: TRBJ2-5
clone size: -
CDR3 protein: CACRSTGGANWGETQYF
CDR3 DNA: TGTGCCTGTCGATCGACGGGGGGGGCCAATTGGGGAGAGACCCAGTACTTC

V gene: TRBV11-2
D gene: -
J gene: TRBJ2-5
clone size: -
CDR3 protein: CASSLVGGLETQYF
CDR3 DNA: TGTGCCAGCAGCTTAGTGGGGGGTTTAGAGACCCAGTACTTC

V gene: TRBV6-2/TRBV6-3
D gene: TRBD2
J gene: TRBJ2-1
clone size: -
CDR3 protein: CASSRLAGGWSSYNEQFF
CDR3 DNA: TGTGCCAGCAGTCGCCTAGCGGGAGGATGGAGCTCCTACAATGAGCAGTTCTTC

V gene: TRBV20-1
D gene: -
J gene: TRBJ1-4
clone size: -
CDR3 protein: CSASKLGGEKLFF
CDR3 DNA: TGCAGTGCTAGTAAGCTGGGGGGAGAAAAACTGTTTTTT

V gene: TRBV6-5
D gene: -
J gene: TRBJ2-5
clone size: -
CDR3 protein: CASSQGGIAETQYF
CDR3 DNA: TGTGCCAGCAGCCAAGGCGGGATAGCAGAGACCCAGTACTTC

V gene: TRBV5-5
D gene: -
J gene: TRBJ2-3
clone size: -
CDR3 protein: CASSLEGSTDTQYF
CDR3 DNA: TGTGCCAGCAGCTTGGAAGGGAGTACAGATACGCAGTATTTT

V gene: TRBV4-1
D gene: -
J gene: TRBJ1-6
clone size: -
CDR3 protein: CASSQVPGDNSPLHF
CDR3 DNA: TGCGCCAGCAGCCAAGTTCCGGGGGATAATTCACCCCTCCACTTT

V gene: TRBV29-1
D gene: TRBD2
J gene: TRBJ2-5
clone size: -
CDR3 protein: CSVEGLAGGRQETQYF
CDR3 DNA: TGCAGCGTTGAGGGACTAGCGGGAGGTCGGCAAGAGACCCAGTACTTC

V gene: TRBV5-4
D gene: TRBD1
J gene: TRBJ2-7
clone size: -
CDR3 protein: CASSFGTGAYEQYF
CDR3 DNA: TGTGCCAGCAGCTTCGGGACAGGGGCTTACGAGCAGTACTTC

V gene: TRBV28
D gene: TRBD1
J gene: TRBJ2-7
clone size: -
CDR3 protein: CASIQGVEQYF
CDR3 DNA: TGTGCCAGCATCCAGGGGGTCGAGCAGTACTTC

V gene: TRBV7-3
D gene: TRBD2
J gene: TRBJ2-5
clone size: -
CDR3 protein: CASSPTGGANSGRVTQYF
CDR3 DNA: TGTGCCAGCAGCCCCACCGGGGGGGCGAATAGCGGGAGGGTGACCCAGTACTTC

V gene: TRBV19
D gene: -
J gene: TRBJ2-2
clone size: -
CDR3 protein: CASSMTSPTGELFF
CDR3 DNA: TGTGCCAGTAGTATGACTAGTCCCACCGGGGAGCTGTTTTTT

V gene: TRBV6-6
D gene: -
J gene: TRBJ2-3
clone size: -
CDR3 protein: CAISELDTQYF
CDR3 DNA: TGTGCCATCTCCGAGTTAGATACGCAGTATTTT

V gene: TRBV6-4
D gene: TRBD2
J gene: TRBJ2-3
clone size: -
CDR3 protein: CASSEAGAPTDTQYF
CDR3 DNA: TGTGCCAGCAGTGAAGCGGGGGCCCCCACAGATACGCAGTATTTT

V gene: TRBV3-1/TRBV3-2
D gene: -
J gene: TRBJ1-6
clone size: -
CDR3 protein: CASNNIGGQINSPLHF
CDR3 DNA: TGTGCCAGCAACAATATCGGAGGACAGATCAATTCACCCCTCCACTTT

V gene: TRBV7-2
D gene: TRBD2
J gene: TRBJ2-2
clone size: -
CDR3 protein: CASSPSPSGTPGELFF
CDR3 DNA: TGTGCCAGCAGCCCTAGCCCTAGCGGGACTCCCGGGGAGCTGTTTTTT

V gene: TRBV27
D gene: -
J gene: TRBJ1-1
clone size: -
CDR3 protein: CASSSFRGAFF
CDR3 DNA: TGTGCCAGCAGTTCCTTCAGGGGAGCTTTCTTT